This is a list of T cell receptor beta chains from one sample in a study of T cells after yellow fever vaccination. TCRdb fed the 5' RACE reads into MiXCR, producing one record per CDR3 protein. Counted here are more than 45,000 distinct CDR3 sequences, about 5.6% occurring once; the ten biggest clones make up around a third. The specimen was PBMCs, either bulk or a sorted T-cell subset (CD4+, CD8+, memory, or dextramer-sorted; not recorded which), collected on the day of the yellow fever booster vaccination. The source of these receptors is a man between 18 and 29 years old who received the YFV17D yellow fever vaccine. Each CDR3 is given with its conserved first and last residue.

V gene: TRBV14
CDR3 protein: CASSQRAREQFF

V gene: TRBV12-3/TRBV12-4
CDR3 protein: CASRTTEAKNIQYF

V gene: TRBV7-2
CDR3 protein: CASSLDSRALGYGYTF

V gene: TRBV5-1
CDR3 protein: CASSSGTGRTGELFF

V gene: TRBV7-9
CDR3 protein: CASSSGRINEQFF

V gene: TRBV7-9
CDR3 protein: CASSRGANQPQHF

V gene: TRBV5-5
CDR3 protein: CASSYDRGRGTDTQYF

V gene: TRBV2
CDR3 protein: CASSDPSLSTDTQYF

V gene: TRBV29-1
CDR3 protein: CSVEVAGVWDGELFF

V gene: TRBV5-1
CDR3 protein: CASSLGLTAYEQYF

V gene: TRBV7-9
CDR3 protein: CASSLLNRIYEQYF

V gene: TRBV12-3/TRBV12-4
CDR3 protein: CASSSYGGASGVSTDTQYF

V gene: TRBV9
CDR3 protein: CASSVIDTNTEAFF